This passage covers 20 T cell receptor beta chains from one sample sequenced in a study of relationships among human T cell subsets. From mRNA, alpha and beta CDR3 regions were amplified using semiquantitative ARM-PCR. Tagged nested gene-specific primers were used first, then communal superprimers amplified exponentially. Each CDR3 protein is one row after TCRdb ran MiXCR on the multiplex PCR reads. Counted here are some 2,400 distinct CDR3 sequences, approximately 40% occurring once; the ten biggest clones make up around 50%. Sequencing was carried out using activated T cells sorted from blood. Subset of the sample: CD45RA-RO-CD69+ activated T cells. The receptors shown here come from a man aged 35 to 55 in good health.

CDR3 nucleotide sequence: TGCAGTGCTAGAAGCGACAGGAGCTCCTACAATGAGCAGTTCTTC. Translating gives CSARSDRSSYNEQFF. This chain joins TRBV20-1 and TRBJ2-1; maybe TRBD1 (6 bases). Trimming shortened V by 2 bases and J by 0 bases, and 11 bases separated the two germline ends. This CDR3 is built from 15 residues. Per the germline V gene, CDR1 is DFQATT and CDR2 is SNEGSKA (reference sequence).

This clonotype was seen a few times. J is TRBJ2-5 and V is TRBV11-2; D remains ambiguous. The CDR3 totals 13 residues. Looked up from germline, CDR1 is SGHAT and CDR2 is FQNNGV. Trimming left V 0 bases short and J 2 bases short, with 4 bases between. The CDR3 region has the DNA TGTGCCAGCAGCTTAGATTGGCAAGAGACCCAGTACTTC. Protein: CASSLDWQETQYF.

This clonotype was detected only a few times. CDR3 protein: CASSFGGGETQYF. Written as DNA, the CDR3 is TGTGCCAGCAGTTTCGGAGGGGGGGAGACCCAGTACTTC. The rearrangement uses TRBV12-3 or TRBV12-4 and TRBJ2-5; the D call may be TRBD1 or TRBD2 (6 bases each). The CDR3 is made up of 13 amino acids. V dropped 3 bases and J dropped 5 bases, with 10 bases sitting between them.

The genes are TRBV6-1 and TRBJ2-3, with TRBD2 matching over 8 bases. This CDR3 region has 15 residues. The J segment lost 0 bases and the V segment lost 2 bases, leaving 1 base of the junction unmatched. The V gene's germline CDR1 is MNHNS and CDR2 SASEGT. CDR3 nucleotides: TGTGCCAGCAGTGAAATAGCGGGGAGCACAGATACGCAGTATTTT. Translating it yields CASSEIAGSTDTQYF.

By sample fraction, this clonotype is medium-sized. The CDR3 DNA reads as TGTGCCAGCAGTTCACTAGCGGGACGGGAGACCCAGTACTTC. Translation: CASSSLAGRETQYF. The rearrangement links TRBV11-2 to TRBJ2-5; 10 bases are shared with TRBD2. The J segment lost 5 bases and the V segment lost 6 bases, leaving 6 bases of the junction unmatched. CDR1 SGHAT and CDR2 FQNNGV come from the germline V gene. The CDR3 extends over 14 amino acids.

This rearrangement joins TRBV6-6 to TRBJ1-1; D is perhaps TRBD1 (6 bases). V was cut by 5 bases and J by 5 bases, with 18 bases left in between. The V gene's germline CDR1 is MNHNY and CDR2 SVGAGI (reference sequence). There are 15 residues in the CDR3. CDR3 residues: CASSIGGGLSTEAFF. The CDR3 region has the DNA TGTGCCAGCAGTATCGGGGGGGGCTTGAGTACTGAAGCTTTCTTT.

The J gene is TRBJ2-1, the V gene TRBV30, with D possibly TRBD2 on 7 matching bases. This CDR3 is 24 amino acids long. Germline values: CDR1 GTSNPN, CDR2 SVGIG (reference sequence). Deletions cut 7 bases from V and 6 bases from J, with 49 bases between. CDR3 loop: CASGGALVEGDGTGGSYRLNEQFF. The CDR3 DNA reads as TGTGCCTCGGGCGGAGCGTTGGTTGAGGGGGACGGGACTGGCGGGAGTTATAGGCTCAATGAGCAGTTCTTC.

This clonotype was recorded a few times. The chain employs TRBV20-1 and TRBJ1-1, with a tentative D call TRBD1 (5 bases). The CDR3 runs to 15 residues. From germline, CDR1 is DFQATT and CDR2 SNEGSKA (reference sequence). Trimming left V 1 base short and J 0 bases short, with 12 bases between. Written as DNA, the CDR3 is TGCAGTGCTAGAGGGGGGGTTATGGTGAACACTGAAGCTTTCTTT. Translated, it gives CSARGGVMVNTEAFF.

This clonotype was observed a handful of times. The chain uses TRBV7-9 and TRBJ2-7; the D call may be TRBD1 or TRBD2 (5 bases each). Germline V lookup: CDR1 SEHNR, CDR2 FQNEAQ (reference sequence). The V and J ends lost 5 bases and 4 bases respectively, with 18 bases between them. The CDR3 has 15 residues. As DNA, the CDR3 is TGTGCCAGCAGCCCACCCCGGGGCGCGGTGTACGAGCAGTACTTC. Amino acid sequence: CASSPPRGAVYEQYF.

The chain employs TRBV28 and TRBJ2-1; the D is unclear. Germline V gene sequence: CDR1 MDHEN, CDR2 SYDVKM. The CDR3 sequence is 10 residues long. V dropped 5 bases and J dropped 7 bases, with 3 bases sitting between them. In DNA form, the CDR3 reads TGTGCCAGCAGTCTTAATGAGCAGTTCTTC. Translation gives CASSLNEQFF.

In its sample, this clonotype is large. The chain is built from TRBV11-2 and TRBJ2-5; D gene unclear. Looked up from germline, CDR1 is SGHAT and CDR2 is FQNNGV. There are 12 residues in the CDR3. V was shortened by 0 bases and J by 7 bases, with 6 bases between the two germline ends. Here the CDR3 reads CASSLDRRTQYF. The DNA for the CDR3 is TGTGCCAGCAGCTTAGATCGTCGGACCCAGTACTTC.

The chain uses TRBV6-6 and TRBJ2-7, with TRBD1 as a possible D gene (6 bases). The length of the CDR3 is 13 residues. V shed 7 bases and J shed 2 bases, with 12 bases lying between them. CDR1 is MNHNY, CDR2 SVGAGI, per germline (reference sequence). CDR3 loop: CASTKDRPYEQYF. Written as DNA, the CDR3 is TGTGCCAGCACAAAAGACAGGCCCTACGAGCAGTACTTC.

This clonotype is deemed medium-sized. This sequence joins TRBV11-2 and TRBJ2-7; D not certain. Germline loops: CDR1 SGHAT, CDR2 FQNNGV. This CDR3 region has 13 residues. V was cut by 5 bases and J by 3 bases, with 11 bases left in between. Here the CDR3 reads CASSPAAFYEQYF. Written as DNA, the CDR3 is TGTGCCAGCAGCCCTGCAGCGTTCTACGAGCAGTACTTC.

This clonotype was counted only a few times. The chain combines TRBV5-6 with TRBJ1-1; D gene unclear. From germline, CDR1 is SGHDT and CDR2 YYEEEE. This CDR3 is 14 amino acids long. V was pared by 0 bases and J by 3 bases, with 9 bases between. The CDR3 protein is CASSLVAQDTEAFF. The CDR3 DNA follows: TGTGCCAGCAGCTTGGTAGCCCAGGACACTGAAGCTTTCTTT.

On this clonotype: Germline is not matched at one junction end, which may reflect a read error. The V gene is TRBV5-1, the J gene TRBJ2-7; unclear D gene. Germline V gene lookup returns CDR1 SGHRS and CDR2 YFSETQ. The CDR3 extends over 14 amino acids. The CDR3 nucleotides are TGCACCAGCAGCTTGGGCCAGAACTCCTACGAGCAGTACTTC. It codes for CTSSLGQNSYEQYF.

The chain carries TRBV29-1 and TRBJ1-2; TRBD1 aligns across 9 bases. J gave up 6 bases and V 4 bases, and 6 bases lay outside the gene matches. The CDR3 is 13 residues long. Germline V gene data show CDR1 as SQVTM and CDR2 as ANQGSEA. CDR3 region: CSVGDRGIDGYTF. CDR3 in DNA: TGCAGCGTTGGAGACAGGGGGATAGATGGCTACACCTTC. The full variable domain, in which reference TRBV29-1 and TRBJ1-2 provide the parts outside the CDR3, is SAVISQKPSRDICQRGTSLTIQCQVDSQVTMMFWYRQQPGQSLTLIATANQGSEATYESGFVIDKFPISRPNLTFSTLTVSNMSPEDSSIYLCSVGDRGIDGYTFGSGTRLTVV.

As to this clonotype: A read error may produce the germline difference seen at one junction end. The chain links TRBV13 to TRBJ2-1; D is uncertain. CDR1 is PRHDT and CDR2 is FYEKMQ in the germline V gene (reference sequence). This CDR3 spans 14 amino acids. The CDR3 region is CASGFRGPYNEQFF. The CDR3 DNA follows: TGTGCCAGCGGCTTCCGAGGCCCCTACAATGAGCAGTTCTTC.

V gene TRBV28 combines with J gene TRBJ2-1; 7 bases map to TRBD1. Germline trimming cut 7 bases from V and 8 bases from J; bases unmatched to any gene: 8. The CDR3 runs to 13 residues. The V gene's germline CDR1 is MDHEN and CDR2 SYDVKM. In DNA, the CDR3 is TGTGCCAGCACGTTGAGGGGGCGGGATGAGCAGTTCTTC. Its translation is CASTLRGRDEQFF.

This chain joins TRBV5-1 and TRBJ2-3, with 11 bases lining up with TRBD2. Germline V gene lookup returns CDR1 SGHRS and CDR2 YFSETQ. The CDR3 is 15 amino acids. Losses at the gene ends were 2 bases for V and 6 bases for J; bases not matched to a gene: 5. CDR3: CASSLLAGAGDTQYF. For the CDR3, the DNA is TGCGCCAGCAGCTTACTAGCGGGGGCCGGTGATACGCAGTATTTT.

This clonotype was counted only a few times. The chain has TRBV7-9 and TRBJ1-2; unclear D gene. Germline CDR1 SEHNR, CDR2 FQNEAQ (reference sequence). The CDR3 has 16 residues. V lost 0 bases and J 2 bases, leaving 13 bases between the germline ends. The CDR3 loop reads CASSLASPRQNYGYTF. CDR3 nucleotides: TGTGCCAGCAGCTTAGCGTCGCCCAGACAAAACTATGGCTACACCTTC.